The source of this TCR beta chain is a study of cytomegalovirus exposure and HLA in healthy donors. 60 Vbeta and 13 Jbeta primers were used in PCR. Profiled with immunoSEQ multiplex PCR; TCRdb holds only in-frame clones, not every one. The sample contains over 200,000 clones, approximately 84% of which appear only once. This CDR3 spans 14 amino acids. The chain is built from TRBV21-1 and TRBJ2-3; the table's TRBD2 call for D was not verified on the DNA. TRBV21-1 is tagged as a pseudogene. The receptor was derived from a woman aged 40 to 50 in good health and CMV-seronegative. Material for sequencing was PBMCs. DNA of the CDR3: TGTGCCAGCACTCTGACCGTAGGAGGGAATACGCAGTATTTT. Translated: CASTLTVGGNTQYF.